A selection of T cell receptor beta chains follows, all from one sample in a study of glioma-infiltrating T cells after dendritic cell vaccination. The method was immunoSEQ multiplex PCR; TCRdb's version includes in-frame clones alone and lacks a portion of them. Of over 80,000 clones in the sample, about 81% were seen once. The sequenced sample was blood, obtained after dendritic cell vaccination. All receptors derive from a human donor with glioblastoma. CDR3s include the opening cysteine and the closing phenylalanine or tryptophan. D genes are given only for firm matches. Clone size is given for some rows only: seen once, a few or many times, or a class if the clone is expanded.

>NA|NA|12|TRBV27|TRBJ2-1
CASSRTLNEQFF
TGTGCCAGCAGTAGAACTTTAAATGAGCAGTTCTTC
>NA|NA|15|TRBV7-2|TRBJ1-4
CASSLRSGSGEKLFF
TGTGCCAGCAGCTTAAGATCAGGGTCAGGAGAAAAACTGTTTTTT
>NA|NA|15|TRBV5-4|TRBJ1-2
CASSLGAPANYGYTF
TGTGCCAGCAGCTTGGGGGCTCCAGCTAACTATGGCTACACCTTC
>NA|NA|16|TRBV5-6|TRBJ2-7
CASSLGPSRGAYEQYF
TGTGCCAGCAGCTTGGGTCCCAGCCGAGGCGCCTACGAGCAGTACTTC
>NA|NA|15|TRBV11-2|TRBJ1-2
CASSLTPGLPYGYTF
TGTGCCAGCAGCTTGACGCCAGGGCTGCCCTATGGCTACACCTTC
>NA|NA|15|TRBV19|TRBJ1-2
CASDFRTASNYGYTF
TGTGCCAGCGATTTTCGGACAGCCTCTAACTATGGCTACACCTTC
>TRBD1|NA|14|TRBV7-9|TRBJ2-5
CASSRTGGRETQYF
TGTGCCAGCAGCCGGACAGGGGGAAGAGAGACCCAGTACTTC
>TRBD2|NA|17|TRBV19|TRBJ2-2
CASSIEELAGATGELFF
TGTGCCAGTAGTATAGAGGAACTAGCGGGAGCCACCGGGGAGCTGTTTTTT
>TRBD2|NA|15|TRBV7-8|TRBJ2-1
CASSLASGSHDEQFF
TGTGCCAGCAGCTTAGCTAGCGGGAGTCACGATGAGCAGTTCTTC
>NA|few|13|TRBV5-6|TRBJ1-1
CASSLAGKAEAFF
TGTGCCAGCAGCTTAGCGGGCAAGGCGGAAGCTTTCTTT
>NA|NA|12|TRBV5-1|TRBJ2-3
CASRQGADTQYF
TGCGCCAGCAGGCAAGGGGCAGATACGCAGTATTTT
>TRBD1|NA|13|TRBV27|TRBJ1-2
CASSSDREYGYTF
TGTGCCAGCAGTTCGGACAGGGAATATGGCTACACCTTC
>TRBD1|NA|14|TRBV19|TRBJ1-4
CASSPGQNGEKLFF
TGTGCCAGTAGTCCGGGACAGAATGGTGAAAAACTGTTTTTT